This is a list of T cell receptor beta chains from one sample in a study of T-cell reconstitution after alpha-beta-depleted transplantation in children. TCRdb used MiXCR to reprocess the PCR reads, holding one entry per CDR3 protein. The sample shows under 450,000 distinct CDR3 sequences, roughly 15% of them seen only once. The source material was PBMCs, mostly from graft donor cells, sampled 360 days after TCRalphabeta/CD19-depleted stem cell transplant. The receptor set was obtained from a boy in the first two years of life who had a stem cell transplant for Wiskott-Aldrich syndrome, so the T cells may come from the graft donor. CDR3s include the opening cysteine and the closing phenylalanine or tryptophan. Fields, in order: D gene, V gene, clone size, J gene, CDR3 protein, CDR3 DNA. A D gene is named only where the DNA matches it firmly. Expanded clones are given a class, and other clones once, few, many or no size at all.

>-|TRBV7-9|-|TRBJ1-2
CASSLGADLYGYTF
TGTGCCAGCAGCTTGGGGGCGGACCTCTATGGCTACACCTTC
>TRBD2|TRBV6-2/TRBV6-3|few|TRBJ2-7
CASSHGGGGYEQYF
TGTGCCAGCAGCCACGGCGGGGGAGGCTACGAGCAGTACTTC
>TRBD1|TRBV6-2/TRBV6-3|-|TRBJ1-1
CASSCPNRGPETEAFF
TGTGCCAGCAGTTGTCCCAACAGGGGGCCCGAGACTGAAGCTTTCTTT
>-|TRBV12-3/TRBV12-4|many|TRBJ1-2
CASSAKGGGYTF
TGTGCCAGCAGTGCCAAGGGGGGAGGCTACACCTTC
>-|TRBV7-9|-|TRBJ2-7
CASSRLKGLEQYF
TGTGCCAGCAGCCGACTAAAGGGTCTCGAGCAGTACTTC
>-|TRBV7-6|few|TRBJ2-1
CASSLSGQYNEQFF
TGTGCCAGCAGCTTATCCGGACAGTACAATGAGCAGTTCTTC
>-|TRBV5-1|many|TRBJ2-5
CASSLGSQETQYF
TGCGCCAGCAGCTTGGGCAGCCAAGAGACCCAGTACTTC
>-|TRBV7-6|few|TRBJ1-1
CASSLGGGKTEAFF
TGTGCCAGCAGCTTAGGAGGGGGGAAGACTGAAGCTTTCTTT
>TRBD1|TRBV3-1|few|TRBJ1-4
CASSPWEGADEKLFF
TGTGCCAGCAGCCCTTGGGAGGGGGCTGATGAAAAACTGTTTTTT
>-|TRBV12-3/TRBV12-4|many|TRBJ1-5
CASSFSNQPQHF
TGTGCCAGCAGCTTTAGCAATCAGCCCCAGCATTTT
>TRBD1|TRBV20-1|-|TRBJ2-5
CSASYLTGVGETQYF
TGCAGTGCTTCCTATCTAACAGGGGTGGGAGAGACCCAGTACTTC
>TRBD1|TRBV5-5|few|TRBJ1-5
CASSLKRTGESNQPQHF
TGTGCCAGCAGCCTGAAGCGGACAGGGGAAAGCAATCAGCCCCAGCATTTT
>-|TRBV19|few|TRBJ1-2
CASSIDPASPYTF
TGTGCCAGTAGTATAGATCCGGCCTCGCCGTACACCTTC
>TRBD2|TRBV12-3/TRBV12-4|-|TRBJ2-1
CASSLYPRRSGKSYNEQFF
TGTGCCAGCAGTTTATACCCTCGGCGTAGCGGGAAATCCTACAATGAGCAGTTCTTC
>-|TRBV12-3/TRBV12-4|-|TRBJ1-1
CASSFRWVREAFF
TGTGCCAGCAGTTTTCGCTGGGTCCGGGAAGCTTTCTTT
>TRBD2|TRBV6-2/TRBV6-3|many|TRBJ2-1
CASGYLAGAGEQFF
TGTGCCAGCGGCTACTTAGCGGGAGCAGGGGAGCAGTTCTTC
>-|TRBV12-3/TRBV12-4|-|TRBJ2-1
CASSLHRGEQFF
TGTGCCAGCAGTTTGCACCGGGGAGAGCAGTTCTTC